This T cell receptor beta chain was sequenced for a study of CD8 T cells in ankylosing spondylitis. This clonotype was counted many times. Antigen: not known. General study points: Several of the motif variants were reported before in synovial fluid and blood from reactive arthritis. A TCR beta motif of seven or eight highly homologous variants appeared characteristic of ankylosing spondylitis blood. There was reportedly significant enrichment of clones that were disease-linked in matched ankylosing spondylitis synovial fluid.

TCRdb independently ran MiXCR on the 5' RACE reads; one entry per CDR3 protein. This sample carries about 250,000 distinct CDR3 sequences, roughly 8.2% of them seen once, and the ten largest clones take 4.8%. Germline CDR1 and CDR2: DFQATT and SNEGSKA (reference sequence). Trimming took 3 bases from V and 0 from J, leaving 9 bases between them. This CDR3 has 14 amino acids. The sequencing input was blood, either unsorted or a sorted T cell fraction (not recorded which). The rearrangement links TRBV20-1 to TRBJ1-3; no reliable D call. The sequence came from a female donor with ankylosing spondylitis or in good health (not recorded which). This CDR3 is CSARDPSSGNTIYF. Here the CDR3 DNA reads TGCAGTGCTAGGGACCCCAGCTCTGGAAACACCATATATTTT.